The 7 T cell receptor beta chains presented below share a single source sample, sequenced in a study of graft-versus-host responses after intestinal transplantation. The table came from immunoSEQ multiplex PCR; TCRdb's copy has only in-frame clones and leaves some out. Of tens of thousands of clones in the sample, under 95% were seen once. Source: PBMCs, taken less than 130 days after intestinal transplantation. Receptor source: a human patient who received an intestinal transplant, so some T cells may come from the graft donor.

The chain recombines TRBV27 with TRBJ2-1; a weak D match, TRBD2 (6 bases). Germline CDR1 reads MNHEY; CDR2 reads SMNVEV (reference sequence). The CDR3 is 19 amino acids. Trimming shortened V by 7 bases and J by 4 bases, and 29 bases separated the two germline ends. CDR3 in DNA: TGTGCCAGCATTCCCTATCCTACAATTCCGGGACTTATTTACAATGAGCAGTTCTTC. Protein: CASIPYPTIPGLIYNEQFF.

This rearrangement joins TRBV5-1 to TRBJ2-1; D perhaps matches TRBD1 (6 bases). Germline assignment: CDR1 SGHRS and CDR2 YFSETQ. This CDR3 has 12 residues. Trimming pared 2 bases from V and 9 bases from J, leaving 9 bases between. The CDR3 bases are TGCGCCAGCAGCTTTGGGGGCTCTGAGCAGTTCTTC. Amino acids: CASSFGGSEQFF.

The gene calls are TRBV4-1 and TRBJ1-5; tentative D call: TRBD1 (5 bases). There are 17 residues in the CDR3. V shed 0 bases and J shed 0 bases, with 12 bases lying between them. The germline V gene encodes CDR1 MGHRA and CDR2 YSYEKL. In DNA form, the CDR3 reads TGCGCCAGCAGCCAAGATGGGGGGGTATATAGCAATCAGCCCCAGCATTTT. Translating gives CASSQDGGVYSNQPQHF.

The CDR3 sequence: CASSIPATSGSYNEQFF. In DNA form, the CDR3 reads TGTGCCAGCAGTATACCTGCGACTAGCGGTTCCTACAATGAGCAGTTCTTC. The chain is built from TRBV2 and TRBJ2-1; TRBD2 matches at 9 bases. Germline V gives CDR1 SNHLY, CDR2 FYNNEI. The length of the CDR3 is 17 residues. V shed 5 bases and J 1 base; nucleotides not matched to a gene: 9.

The chain has TRBV29-1 and TRBJ2-2; the D gene is possibly TRBD1 (6 bases). CDR1 is SQVTM and CDR2 is ANQGSEA in the germline V gene. The CDR3 totals 12 residues. Trimming pared 4 bases from V and 7 bases from J, leaving 10 bases between. The CDR3 DNA is TGCAGCGTTGCACAGGGCGGCGGGGAGCTGTTTTTT. Translated, it gives CSVAQGGGELFF.

This rearrangement joins TRBV7-9 to TRBJ2-7, with 9 bases identical to TRBD1. The trim removed 3 bases at V and 2 bases at J, leaving 5 bases unmatched. CDR1 is SEHNR, CDR2 FQNEAQ, per germline (reference sequence). This CDR3 region has 15 residues. CDR3 loop: CASSLGQGATYEQYF. The CDR3 DNA follows: TGTGCCAGCAGCTTGGGACAGGGTGCGACCTACGAGCAGTACTTC.

The rearrangement uses TRBV9 and TRBJ2-3, with 8 bases matching TRBD1. Germline CDR1 and CDR2: SGDLS and YYNGEE. The J segment lost 12 bases and the V segment lost 0 bases, leaving 9 bases of the junction unmatched. This CDR3 has 14 amino acids. The CDR3 nucleotides are TGTGCCAGCAGCGTAGCTGGCAGGGGGCTTCCCCAGTATTTT. Its protein is CASSVAGRGLPQYF.